One T cell receptor beta chain is described in this entry. Its antigen is as yet unknown. This CDR3 spans 15 amino acids. V lost 5 bases and J 9 bases, leaving 23 bases between the germline ends. The study sequenced cultured CD4+ T cell DNA using the Oncomine TCR Beta short-read assay. From the PCR reads, TCRdb called clonotypes with MiXCR, one entry per CDR3 protein. The table includes nearly 15,000 distinct CDR3 sequences, around 75% detected once. The sample is drawn from a study of vaccination and CD4 T cells after COVID-19. Study-wide context: As their vaccination, participants received two doses of either BNT162b2 or mRNA-1273 vaccine. Blood was drawn a median around 66 days post second dose, range 14 to 241.

Study results and limitations: Median SARS-CoV-2-reactive clonotypes rose from approximately 21 to 38, not significantly. The appearance of a median approximately 90% of reactive clones in convalescent patients occurred only post-vaccination.

Treatment denoted: roughly 11-day PBMC culture with coronavirus spike peptide pools or control peptides (ViraFEST assay). The receptor comes from a human donor who received a COVID-19 vaccine. The sequencing used CD4+ T cells from blood, cultured in vitro, collected after SARS-CoV-2 vaccination. This chain links TRBV12-3 or TRBV12-4 with TRBJ2-7, with a tentative D call TRBD1 (5 bases). CDR3 loop: CASSLAATGPDGQYF. Written as DNA, the CDR3 is TGTGCCAGCAGTCTTGCAGCCACAGGACCCGACGGGCAGTACTTC.